This passage covers 2 T cell receptor beta chains from one sample sequenced in a study of long-term antiretroviral therapy in people with HIV. With survey level as its setting, the immunoSEQ assay was v3.0. The table came from immunoSEQ multiplex PCR; TCRdb's copy has only in-frame clones and leaves some out. Found here are some 27,000 clones, about 85% of them singletons; the top ten hold about 8.6%. The specimen was unsorted PBMCs, collected 3 years after starting antiretroviral therapy. The receptors shown here come from a man between 35 and 55 years old with HIV.

The chain links TRBV5-6 to TRBJ2-7; tentative D call: TRBD2 (5 bases). The V gene lost 1 base and the J gene lost 3 bases, with 8 bases spanning the gap. The germline V gene has CDR1 SGHDT and CDR2 YYEEEE. The CDR3 runs to 13 residues. The CDR3 DNA is TGTGCCAGCAGCTTGACGGGAAGCTACGAGCAGTACTTC. Translation gives CASSLTGSYEQYF.

This sequence joins TRBV2 and TRBJ1-2, with unresolved D. CDR1 is SNHLY, CDR2 FYNNEI, per germline. V was pared by 2 bases and J by 5 bases, with 12 bases between. The CDR3 covers 14 residues. CDR3 in amino acids: CASSEFVGGYGYTF. CDR3 nucleotides: TGTGCCAGCAGTGAATTTGTGGGTGGGTATGGCTACACCTTC. Variable domain in full (rest from reference TRBV2 and TRBJ1-2): EPEVTQTPSHQVTQMGQEVILRCVPISNHLYFYWYRQILGQKVEFLVSFYNNEISEKSEIFDDQFSVERPDGSNFTLKIRSTKLEDSAMYFCASSEFVGGYGYTFGSGTRLTVV.